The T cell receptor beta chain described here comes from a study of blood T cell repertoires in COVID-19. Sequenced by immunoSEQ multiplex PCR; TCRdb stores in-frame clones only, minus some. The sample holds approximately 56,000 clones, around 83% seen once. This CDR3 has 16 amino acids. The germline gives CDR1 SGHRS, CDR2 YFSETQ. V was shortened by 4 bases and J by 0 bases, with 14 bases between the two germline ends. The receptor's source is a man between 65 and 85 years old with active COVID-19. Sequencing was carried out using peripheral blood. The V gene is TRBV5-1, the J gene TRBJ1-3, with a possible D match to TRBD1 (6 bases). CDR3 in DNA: TGCGCCAGCAGCCCGGACAGTCCATACTCTGGAAACACCATATATTTT. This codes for CASSPDSPYSGNTIYF.